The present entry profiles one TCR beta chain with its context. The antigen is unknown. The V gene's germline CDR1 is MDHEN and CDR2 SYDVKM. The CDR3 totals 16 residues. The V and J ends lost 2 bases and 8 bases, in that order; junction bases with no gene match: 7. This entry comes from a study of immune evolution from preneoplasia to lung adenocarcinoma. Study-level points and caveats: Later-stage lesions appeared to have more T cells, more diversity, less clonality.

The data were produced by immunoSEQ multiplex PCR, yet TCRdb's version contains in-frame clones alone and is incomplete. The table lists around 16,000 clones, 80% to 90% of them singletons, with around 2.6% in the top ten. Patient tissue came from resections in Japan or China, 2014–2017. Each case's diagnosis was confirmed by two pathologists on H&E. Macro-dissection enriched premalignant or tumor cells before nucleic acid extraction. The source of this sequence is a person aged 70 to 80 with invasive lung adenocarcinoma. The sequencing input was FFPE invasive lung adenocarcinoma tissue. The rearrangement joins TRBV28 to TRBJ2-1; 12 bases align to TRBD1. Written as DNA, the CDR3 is TGTGCCAGCAGTTTACCCGGGACAGGGGGCCGCTATGAGCAGTTCTTC. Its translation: CASSLPGTGGRYEQFF.